The present T cell receptor beta chain was sequenced within a study of shared clonotypes between healthy human individuals. The CDR3 consists of 15 residues. The V gene lost 3 bases and the J gene lost 4 bases, with 16 bases spanning the gap. Once extracted for a subset, genomic DNA was divided evenly among several immunoSEQ plates. Measured with immunoSEQ multiplex PCR; TCRdb has only the in-frame clones, and not every one. Here the sample spans 2.3 million or so clones, 85% to 95% being singletons. The sequenced sample consisted of naive CD4+ T cells from PBMCs. Noted subset: CD45RA+ positively selected. The V and J genes are TRBV23-1 and TRBJ2-7; D is tentatively TRBD1 or TRBD2 (6 bases each). TRBV23-1 counts as an open reading frame of uncertain function. This sequence was found in a young man in good health. Some clones in this sample may be carry-over from other donors' samples. The DNA for the CDR3 is TGCGCCAGCAGTCACTACCCCGGGGGCGGGTACGAGCAGTACTTC. It specifies CASSHYPGGGYEQYF.